The 11 T cell receptor beta chains given below trace back to one sample, sequenced in a study of blood T cells in healthy people across ages. It was with a sample-barcoded 5' primer and a J-beta primer mix that a second PCR of roughly 6 to 12 cycles was run. TCRdb used MiXCR to reprocess the 5' RACE reads, holding one entry per CDR3 protein. This sample yields about 620,000 distinct CDR3 sequences, of which roughly 20% are seen a single time; approximately 3.7% belongs to the top ten. Sample: blood. The receptors here all came from a man in his 70s in good health.

The CDR3: CASSGDLSYEQYF. CDR3 coding DNA: TGTGCCAGCAGTGGGGATTTATCCTACGAGCAGTACTTC. The V call is TRBV2, the J call TRBJ2-7, with D hard to call. The CDR3 extends over 13 amino acids. Trimming left V 4 bases short and J 1 base short, with 8 bases between. Germline loops: CDR1 SNHLY, CDR2 FYNNEI.

This clonotype was recorded a few times. V and J are TRBV3-1 and TRBJ2-5; 9 nucleotides align to TRBD1. The germline CDR1 and CDR2 sequences are LGHDT and YNNKEL (reference sequence). The CDR3 consists of 13 residues. The junction had 3 bases not matched to a gene; V was cut back by 6 bases and J by 4 bases. The CDR3 sequence: CASRVQGAETQYF. The CDR3 DNA is TGTGCCAGCAGAGTACAGGGGGCAGAGACCCAGTACTTC.

This chain joins TRBV20-1 and TRBJ2-1; 7 bases line up with TRBD2. Germline assignment: CDR1 DFQATT and CDR2 SNEGSKA (reference sequence). This CDR3 comprises 16 residues. J gave up 5 bases and V 4 bases, and 14 bases lay outside the gene matches. The CDR3 bases are TGCAGTGCTAAAGGGTATCTAGCGGACCTCGACAATGAGCAGTTCTTC. Translation: CSAKGYLADLDNEQFF.

Only a few counts were recorded for this clonotype. This sequence joins TRBV20-1 and TRBJ2-2; 9 positions agree with TRBD1. Looked up from germline, CDR1 is DFQATT and CDR2 is SNEGSKA (reference sequence). The ends lost 3 bases at V and 6 bases at J; junction bases unmatched: 5. The CDR3 runs 14 residues. DNA of the CDR3: TGCAGTGCTAGCCGGACAGGGGTCCCCGGGGAGCTGTTTTTT. It codes for CSASRTGVPGELFF.

V gene TRBV20-1 combines with J gene TRBJ2-5; 10 positions match TRBD2. From germline, CDR1 is DFQATT and CDR2 SNEGSKA (reference sequence). The CDR3 runs to 14 residues. J lost 4 bases, V lost 5 bases, and 7 bases had no gene match. CDR3 sequence: CSASTGLALETQYF. CDR3 nucleotides: TGCAGTGCTTCGACGGGACTAGCGCTAGAGACCCAGTACTTC.

The chain is built from TRBV5-1 and TRBJ2-7, with D perhaps matching TRBD1 or TRBD2 (5 bases each). CDR3 size: 14 residues. V was pared by 8 bases and J by 2 bases, with 17 bases between. The germline V gene has CDR1 SGHRS and CDR2 YFSETQ. For the CDR3, the DNA is TGCGCCAGTGGCCTTGAGGGGTCCCCCTACGAGCAGTACTTC. This codes for CASGLEGSPYEQYF.

This clonotype was seen a few times. The chain carries TRBV7-2 and TRBJ2-2; TRBD1 aligns across 8 bases. After removal of 3 bases from V and 2 bases from J, the junction contained 5 bases not matched to a gene. The CDR3 extends over 16 amino acids. Germline CDR1 is SGHTA and CDR2 is FQGNSA. CDR3 nucleotides: TGTGCCAGCAGCTTGTTCGGGACAGGAAACACCGGGGAGCTGTTTTTT. It yields the protein CASSLFGTGNTGELFF.

This clonotype has just a few counts. The V call is TRBV20-1, the J call TRBJ2-2, with 8 positions matching TRBD2. From germline, CDR1 is DFQATT and CDR2 SNEGSKA (reference sequence). With V trimmed by 3 bases and J by 3 bases, 3 bases remained unmatched. This CDR3 is built from 14 residues. This CDR3 is CSARRGADTGELFF. CDR3 coding DNA: TGCAGTGCTAGGCGGGGGGCGGACACCGGGGAGCTGTTTTTT.

In its sample, this clonotype was seen a few times. The chain carries TRBV24-1 and TRBJ1-2, with D possibly TRBD1 on 5 matching bases. The length of the CDR3 is 15 residues. Trimming pared 8 bases from V and 7 bases from J, leaving 22 bases between. Germline V lookup: CDR1 KGHDR, CDR2 SFDVKD. The CDR3: CATIGGTRPVGGYTF. The CDR3 region has the DNA TGTGCCACCATTGGGGGGACGAGGCCCGTGGGTGGCTACACCTTC.

V is TRBV20-1 and J is TRBJ1-2; TRBD1 might be the D (5 bases). V was pared by 7 bases and J by 2 bases, with 14 bases between. CDR3 size: 13 residues. Germline lookup yields CDR1 DFQATT and CDR2 SNEGSKA (reference sequence). This CDR3 reads CSVLSGDNYGYTF. The CDR3 coding sequence is TGCAGTGTCCTAAGTGGGGACAACTATGGCTACACCTTC.

The chain couples TRBV2 to TRBJ2-2; TRBD1 might be the D (5 bases). Trimming stripped 3 bases from V and 7 bases from J, with 12 bases between. The CDR3 has 14 amino acids. The germline V gene has CDR1 SNHLY and CDR2 FYNNEI. The CDR3 protein is CASSDFGAGGELFF. The DNA of the CDR3 is TGTGCCAGCAGTGACTTTGGGGCTGGCGGGGAGCTGTTTTTT.